Sequencing of this TCR beta chain was carried out in a study of T cell repertoires in cytomegalovirus infection. Across the study: Public TCR beta signatures provided an indication of both CMV infection and a matching HLA type.

TCRdb re-derived calls from the reads in MiXCR, one entry per CDR3 protein. Of about 230,000 distinct CDR3 sequences in the sample, about 7% were seen once. Study-wide findings and caveats: HLA-C-restricted CMV-specific TCR beta clonotypes were dominant in the ex vivo response.

Between the trimmed V and J ends, which lost 5 bases and 4 bases, there was a span of 17 bases. The CDR3 is 15 amino acids. Germline lookup yields CDR1 MNHEY and CDR2 SVGAGI. Many counts were recorded for this clonotype. The antigen is unknown. The chain uses TRBV6-5 and TRBJ1-1; maybe TRBD1 (5 bases). The material sequenced was PBMCs. The TCR was taken from a human donor in good health (CMV status not recorded). Some clones in this sample may be carry-over from other donors' samples. CDR3: CASSVTGTIATEAFF. The DNA of the CDR3 is TGTGCCAGCAGTGTAACCGGGACGATCGCCACTGAAGCTTTCTTT.